This T cell receptor beta chain was captured by sequencing in a study of T cell responses to AZD1222 COVID-19 vaccine. The table came from immunoSEQ multiplex PCR; TCRdb's copy has only in-frame clones and leaves some out. The top ten clones hold 1% to 1.5% of a sample with about 140,000 clones, 80% to 95% of them seen once. The sample holds one count of this clone. Its antigen is currently unknown. Overall study findings and caveats: Clonal diversity was possibly underestimated; the donors were predominantly white British and more often female. Recipients of AZD1222 seropositive at baseline numbered only 6 or 7. Spike-specific TCRs gained breadth and depth after people received two AZD1222 doses.

Deletions cut 1 base from V and 4 bases from J, with 11 bases between. This CDR3 contains 15 residues. Germline-derived CDR1 and CDR2 are SGHVS and FQNEAQ. The receptor comes from an adult who received the AZD1222 COVID-19 vaccine. The sample in question was peripheral blood, obtained 28 days after the second AZD1222 dose. The chain links TRBV7-8 to TRBJ1-5; the D is unclear. The CDR3 DNA reads as TGTGCCAGCAGCTTAGAAAAGTCCCCAAATCAGCCCCAGCATTTT. Its translation is CASSLEKSPNQPQHF.